This T cell receptor (beta chain) comes out of a study of shared clonotypes between healthy human individuals. Study-level findings and limits: It was the non-shared clonotypes that had lower generation probabilities than clonotypes shared by all four donors.

The V gene lost 2 bases and the J gene lost 4 bases, with 3 bases spanning the gap. Germline loops: CDR1 MGHDK, CDR2 SYGVNS. The CDR3 loop spans 11 amino acids. Points on this clone: Its matching antigen is unknown. At the DNA level, this CDR3 is encoded by other sequences in the same sample as well.

Over several immunoSEQ plates, each subset's genomic DNA was distributed in even portions. The assay was immunoSEQ multiplex PCR, and TCRdb's table has in-frame clones only and misses some. This sample has some 660,000 clones, with less than 80% found just once. The specimen sequenced was memory CD4+ T cells sorted from blood. Subset noted: CD45RA-negative fraction. The TCR originated in a woman under 40 in good health. The rearrangement joins TRBV25-1 to TRBJ2-7; D is undetermined. The DNA of the CDR3 is TGTGCCAGCAGTGAAGGGTACGAGCAGTACTTC. This sequence encodes CASSEGYEQYF.